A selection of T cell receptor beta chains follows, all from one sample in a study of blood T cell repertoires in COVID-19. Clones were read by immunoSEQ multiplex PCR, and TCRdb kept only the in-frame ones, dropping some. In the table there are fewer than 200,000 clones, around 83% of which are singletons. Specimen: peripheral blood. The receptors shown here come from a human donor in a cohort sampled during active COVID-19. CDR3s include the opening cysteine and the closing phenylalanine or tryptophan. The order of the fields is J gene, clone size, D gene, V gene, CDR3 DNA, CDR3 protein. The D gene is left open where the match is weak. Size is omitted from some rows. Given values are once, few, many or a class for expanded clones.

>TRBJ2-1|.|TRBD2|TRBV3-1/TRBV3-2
TGTGCCAGCAGCCAAGAGGCTAGCGGGAGGTTCTACAATGAGCAGTTCTTC
CASSQEASGRFYNEQFF
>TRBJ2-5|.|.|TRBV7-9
TGTGCCAGCAGCTATCAGGATTACCAAGAGACCCAGTACTTC
CASSYQDYQETQYF
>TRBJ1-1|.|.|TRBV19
TGTGCCAGTAGTATCTCCAACACTGAAGCTTTCTTT
CASSISNTEAFF
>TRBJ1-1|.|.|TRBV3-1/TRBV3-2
TGTGCCAGCAGCCAAGAGAGGGAAGGGACTGAAGCTTTCTTT
CASSQEREGTEAFF
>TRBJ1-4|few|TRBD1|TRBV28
TGTGCCAGCAGTTTGGACAGGGAAAAACTGTTTTTT
CASSLDREKLFF
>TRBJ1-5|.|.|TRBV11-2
TGTGCCAGCAGCTTAGATCAGGGAGGAGGCAATCAGCCCCAGCATTTT
CASSLDQGGGNQPQHF
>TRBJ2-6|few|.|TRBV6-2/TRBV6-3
TGTGCCAGCAGTCAAACAGGGAGCTCTGGGGCCAACGTCCTGACTTTC
CASSQTGSSGANVLTF
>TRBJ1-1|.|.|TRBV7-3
TGTGCCAGCAGCTTAACGGGGGGTAACACTGAAGCTTTCTTT
CASSLTGGNTEAFF
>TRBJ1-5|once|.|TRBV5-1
TGCGCCAGCAGCTTGGTAGGGGCTGGCCAGCCCCAGCATTTT
CASSLVGAGQPQHF
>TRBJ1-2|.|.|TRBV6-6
TGTGCCAGCAGCCCCAGGGGATATGGCTACACCTTC
CASSPRGYGYTF
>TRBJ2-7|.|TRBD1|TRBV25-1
TGTGCCAGCAGAGGACAGGGCCGGAACGAGCAGTACTTC
CASRGQGRNEQYF
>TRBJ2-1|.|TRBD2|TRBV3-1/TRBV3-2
TGTGCCAGCAGCCAAGAACTAGCGCACAATGAGCAGTTCTTC
CASSQELAHNEQFF
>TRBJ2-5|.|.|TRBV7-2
TGTGCCAGCAGCTTAGAAACAGGGAGTCGAGAGACCCAGTACTTC
CASSLETGSRETQYF